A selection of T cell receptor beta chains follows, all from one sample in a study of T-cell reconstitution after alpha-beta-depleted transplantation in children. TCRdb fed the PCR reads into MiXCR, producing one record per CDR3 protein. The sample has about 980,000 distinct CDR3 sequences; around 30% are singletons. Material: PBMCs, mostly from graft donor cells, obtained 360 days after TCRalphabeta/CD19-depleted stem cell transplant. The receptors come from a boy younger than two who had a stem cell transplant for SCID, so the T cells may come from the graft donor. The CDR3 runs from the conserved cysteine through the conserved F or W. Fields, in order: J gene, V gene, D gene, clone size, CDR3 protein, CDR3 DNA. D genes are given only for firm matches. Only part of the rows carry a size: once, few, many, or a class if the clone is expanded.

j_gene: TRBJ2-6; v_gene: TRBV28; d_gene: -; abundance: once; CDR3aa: CASSFPRVAGANVLTF; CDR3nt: TGTGCCAGCAGTTTCCCCAGGGTTGCTGGGGCCAACGTCCTGACTTTC
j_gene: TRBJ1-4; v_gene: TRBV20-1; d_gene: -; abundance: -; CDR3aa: CSATGAQGTTNEKLFF; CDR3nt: TGCAGTGCTACCGGCGCCCAGGGTACAACTAATGAAAAACTGTTTTTT
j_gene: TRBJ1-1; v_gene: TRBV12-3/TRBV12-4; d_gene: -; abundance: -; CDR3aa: CATFPGQVNTEAFF; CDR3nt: TGTGCCACCTTCCCCGGGCAGGTGAACACTGAAGCTTTCTTT
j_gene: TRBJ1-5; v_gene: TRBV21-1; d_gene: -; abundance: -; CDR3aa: CASSKAAAYNQPQHF; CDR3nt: TGTGCCAGCAGCAAAGCGGCAGCTTACAATCAGCCCCAGCATTTT
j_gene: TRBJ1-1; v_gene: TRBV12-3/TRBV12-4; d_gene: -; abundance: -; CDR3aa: CASSPQTEINTEAFF; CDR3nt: TGTGCCAGCAGTCCTCAGACAGAGATTAACACTGAAGCTTTCTTT
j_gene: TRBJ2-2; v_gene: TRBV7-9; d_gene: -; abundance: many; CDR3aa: CARGGQVNTGELFF; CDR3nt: TGTGCCCGCGGTGGGCAGGTGAACACCGGGGAGCTGTTTTTT
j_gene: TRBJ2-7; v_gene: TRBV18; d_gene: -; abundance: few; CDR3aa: CASSPGTVGRAGEQYF; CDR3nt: TGTGCCAGCTCACCAGGGACAGTCGGGCGAGCGGGCGAGCAGTACTTC
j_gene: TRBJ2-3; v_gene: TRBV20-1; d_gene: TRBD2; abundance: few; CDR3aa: CSVFAGGPDTQYF; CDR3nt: TGCAGTGTTTTCGCGGGGGGCCCCGATACGCAGTATTTT
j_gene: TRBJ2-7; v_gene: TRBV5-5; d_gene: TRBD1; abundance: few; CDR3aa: CASSLVPTGAYEQYF; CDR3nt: TGTGCCAGCAGCTTGGTCCCGACAGGGGCCTACGAGCAGTACTTC
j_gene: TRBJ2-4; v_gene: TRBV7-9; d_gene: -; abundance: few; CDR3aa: CASTGAVRNIQYF; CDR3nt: TGTGCCAGCACAGGTGCAGTCCGAAACATTCAGTACTTC
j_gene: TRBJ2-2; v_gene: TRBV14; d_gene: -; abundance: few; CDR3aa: CASSQEVFGLNTGELFF; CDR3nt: TGTGCCAGCAGCCAAGAGGTATTTGGTCTGAACACCGGGGAGCTGTTTTTT
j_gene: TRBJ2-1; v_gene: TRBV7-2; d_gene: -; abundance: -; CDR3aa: CASSLLGLSGNEQFF; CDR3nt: TGTGCCAGCAGCTTACTGGGGCTGAGTGGGAATGAGCAGTTCTTC
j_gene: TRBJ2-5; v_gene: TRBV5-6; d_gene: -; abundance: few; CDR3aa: CASSGSGRTGQETQYF; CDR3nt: TGTGCCAGCAGCGGTTCGGGACGGACCGGGCAAGAGACCCAGTACTTC
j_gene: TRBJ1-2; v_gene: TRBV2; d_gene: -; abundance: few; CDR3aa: CASRVTNYGYTF; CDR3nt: TGTGCCAGTAGGGTGACTAACTATGGCTACACCTTC
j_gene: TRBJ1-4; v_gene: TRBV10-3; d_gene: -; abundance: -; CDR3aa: CAISDAGDVYGGNEKLFF; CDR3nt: TGTGCCATCAGTGATGCAGGGGATGTTTACGGGGGTAATGAAAAACTGTTTTTT
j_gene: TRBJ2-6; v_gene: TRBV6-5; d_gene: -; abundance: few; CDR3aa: CASSYNTHRAGANVLTF; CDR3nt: TGTGCCAGCAGTTACAACACTCACAGGGCTGGGGCCAACGTCCTGACTTTC
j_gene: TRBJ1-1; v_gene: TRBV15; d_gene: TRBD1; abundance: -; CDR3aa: CATSRDRTGEFTEAFF; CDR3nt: TGTGCCACCAGCAGAGATCGGACAGGGGAGTTCACTGAAGCTTTCTTT
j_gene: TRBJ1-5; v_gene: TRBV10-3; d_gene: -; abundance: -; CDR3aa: CAISELWVRQPQHF; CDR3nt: TGTGCCATCAGTGAGTTATGGGTACGACAGCCCCAGCATTTT
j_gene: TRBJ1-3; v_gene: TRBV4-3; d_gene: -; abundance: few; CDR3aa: CASSPNAGGNTIYF; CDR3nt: TGCGCCAGCAGCCCAAACGCAGGGGGAAACACCATATATTTT
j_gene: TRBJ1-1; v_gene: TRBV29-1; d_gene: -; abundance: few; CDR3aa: CSVTGNTEAFF; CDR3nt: TGCAGCGTGACGGGGAACACTGAAGCTTTCTTT
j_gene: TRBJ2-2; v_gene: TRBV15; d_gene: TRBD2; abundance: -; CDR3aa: CATSILSGGANTGELFF; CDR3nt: TGTGCCACCAGCATTCTAAGCGGGGGGGCGAACACCGGGGAGCTGTTTTTT
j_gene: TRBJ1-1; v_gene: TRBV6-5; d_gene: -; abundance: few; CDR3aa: CASSPQGRDEAFF; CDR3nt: TGTGCCAGCAGCCCCCAGGGCCGGGATGAAGCTTTCTTT
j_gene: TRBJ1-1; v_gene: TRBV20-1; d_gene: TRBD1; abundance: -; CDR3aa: CSAIGQGAAFF; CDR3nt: TGCAGTGCTATTGGTCAGGGGGCAGCTTTCTTT
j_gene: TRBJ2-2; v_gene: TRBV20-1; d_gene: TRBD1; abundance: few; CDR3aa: CSAIGQGSTGELFF; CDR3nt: TGCAGTGCTATTGGACAGGGAAGCACCGGGGAGCTGTTTTTT
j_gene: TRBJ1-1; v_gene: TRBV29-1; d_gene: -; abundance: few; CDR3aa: CSVLRAGLNTEAFF; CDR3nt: TGCAGCGTCCTCCGGGCGGGGCTGAACACTGAAGCTTTCTTT
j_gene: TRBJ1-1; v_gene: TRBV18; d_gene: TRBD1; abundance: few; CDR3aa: CASSPGTGATEAFF; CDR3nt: TGTGCCAGCTCACCGGGGACAGGGGCCACTGAAGCTTTCTTT
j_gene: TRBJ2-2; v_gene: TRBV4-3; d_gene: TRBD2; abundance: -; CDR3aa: CASSQDIGGAGGHTGELFF; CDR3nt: TGCGCCAGCAGCCAAGATATCGGAGGAGCGGGGGGTCACACCGGGGAGCTGTTTTTT
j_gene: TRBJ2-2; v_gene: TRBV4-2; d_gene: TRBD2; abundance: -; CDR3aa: CASSHINGGAENTGELFF; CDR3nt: TGTGCCAGCAGCCATATTAACGGGGGGGCCGAAAACACCGGGGAGCTGTTTTTT
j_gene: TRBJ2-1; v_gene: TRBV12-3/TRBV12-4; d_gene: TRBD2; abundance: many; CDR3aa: CASSRTSGGSNEQFF; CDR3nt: TGTGCCAGCAGCCGCACTAGCGGGGGATCCAATGAGCAGTTCTTC
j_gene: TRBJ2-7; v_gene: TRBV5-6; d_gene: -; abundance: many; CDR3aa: CASSLGPPRFRYEQYF; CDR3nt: TGTGCCAGCAGCTTGGGCCCCCCTAGGTTTCGCTACGAGCAGTACTTC
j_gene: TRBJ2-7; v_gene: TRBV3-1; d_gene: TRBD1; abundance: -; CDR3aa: CASSQEQGPGYEQYF; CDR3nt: TGTGCCAGCAGCCAAGAACAGGGGCCCGGCTACGAGCAGTACTTC
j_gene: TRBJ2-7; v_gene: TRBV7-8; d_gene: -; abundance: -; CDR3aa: CASSLALHEQYF; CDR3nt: TGTGCCAGCAGCTTAGCGCTCCACGAGCAGTACTTC
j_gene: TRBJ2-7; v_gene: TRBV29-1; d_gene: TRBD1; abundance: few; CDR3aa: CSAATGENSYEQYF; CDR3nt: TGCAGCGCAGCGACAGGGGAAAATTCCTACGAGCAGTACTTC
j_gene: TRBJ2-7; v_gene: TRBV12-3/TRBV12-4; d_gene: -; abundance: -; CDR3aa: CASSFSRGDEQYF; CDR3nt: TGTGCCAGCAGTTTTTCAAGGGGGGACGAGCAGTACTTC
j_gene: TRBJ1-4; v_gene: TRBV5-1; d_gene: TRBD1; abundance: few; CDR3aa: CASSKGQREEKLFF; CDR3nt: TGCGCCAGCAGCAAGGGACAGAGGGAGGAAAAACTGTTTTTT
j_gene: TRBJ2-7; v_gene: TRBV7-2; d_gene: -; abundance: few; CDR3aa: CASSLETGAHEQYF; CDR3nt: TGTGCCAGCAGCTTAGAGACAGGAGCGCACGAGCAGTACTTC
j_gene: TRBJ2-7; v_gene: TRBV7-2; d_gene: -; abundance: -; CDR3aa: CASTDSRSSYEQYF; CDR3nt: TGTGCCAGCACGGACAGCCGAAGCTCCTACGAGCAGTACTTC
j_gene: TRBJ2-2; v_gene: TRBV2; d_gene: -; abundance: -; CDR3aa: CASRVDTGELFF; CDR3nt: TGTGCCAGCCGGGTGGACACCGGGGAGCTGTTTTTT
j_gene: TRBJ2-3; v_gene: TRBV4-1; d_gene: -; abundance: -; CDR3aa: CASSQAWTDTDTQYF; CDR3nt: TGCGCCAGCAGCCAAGCTTGGACAGACACAGATACGCAGTATTTT
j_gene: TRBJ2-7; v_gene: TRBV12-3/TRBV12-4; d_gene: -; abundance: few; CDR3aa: CASSDGTPYSYEQYF; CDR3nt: TGTGCCAGCAGCGACGGGACACCTTACTCCTACGAGCAGTACTTC
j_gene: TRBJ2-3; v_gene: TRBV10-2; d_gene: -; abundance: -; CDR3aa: CASAGVLDTQYF; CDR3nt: TGCGCCAGCGCAGGGGTACTAGATACGCAGTATTTT
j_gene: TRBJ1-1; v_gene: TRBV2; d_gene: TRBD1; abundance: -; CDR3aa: CASRGDRKAFF; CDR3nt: TGTGCCAGCAGGGGGGACAGAAAAGCTTTCTTT
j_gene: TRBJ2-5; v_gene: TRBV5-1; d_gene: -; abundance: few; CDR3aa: CASSLRPPGETQYF; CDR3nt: TGCGCCAGCAGCTTGAGGCCCCCGGGGGAGACCCAGTACTTC
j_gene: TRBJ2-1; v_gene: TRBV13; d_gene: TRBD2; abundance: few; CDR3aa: CASSPRLAGEQFF; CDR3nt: TGTGCCAGCAGCCCGAGACTAGCGGGGGAGCAGTTCTTC
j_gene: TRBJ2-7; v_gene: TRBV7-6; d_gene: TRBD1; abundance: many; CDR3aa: CASSMDRGGKQYF; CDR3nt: TGTGCCAGCAGTATGGACAGGGGGGGTAAGCAGTACTTC
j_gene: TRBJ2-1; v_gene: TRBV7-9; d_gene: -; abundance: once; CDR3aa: CASSPTGGAGYEQFF; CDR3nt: TGTGCCAGCTCTCCCACGGGGGGCGCGGGGTATGAGCAGTTCTTC
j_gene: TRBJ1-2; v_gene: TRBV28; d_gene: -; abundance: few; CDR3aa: CASRAHRDLGGYTF; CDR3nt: TGTGCCAGCAGGGCCCACAGGGATCTGGGAGGCTACACCTTC
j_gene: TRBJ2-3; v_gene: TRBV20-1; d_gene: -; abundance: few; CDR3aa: CSARNAVSDTQYF; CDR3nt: TGCAGTGCTAGAAATGCGGTATCAGATACGCAGTATTTT
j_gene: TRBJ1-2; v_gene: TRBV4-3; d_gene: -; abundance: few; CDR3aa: CASSPRLRADYGYTF; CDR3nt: TGCGCCAGCAGTCCAAGATTGCGGGCGGACTATGGCTACACCTTC
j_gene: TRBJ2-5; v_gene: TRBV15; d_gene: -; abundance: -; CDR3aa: CATSSSGRGAGETQYF; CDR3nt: TGTGCCACCAGCAGTTCGGGACGGGGGGCGGGAGAGACCCAGTACTTC
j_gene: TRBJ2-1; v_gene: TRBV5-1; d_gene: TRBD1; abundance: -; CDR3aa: CASSGRDSLWNEQFF; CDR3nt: TGCGCCAGCAGCGGAAGGGACAGCCTATGGAATGAGCAGTTCTTC
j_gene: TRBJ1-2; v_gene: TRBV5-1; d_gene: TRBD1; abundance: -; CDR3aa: CASSNRTGGARDGYTF; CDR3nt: TGCGCCAGCAGCAACCGGACAGGGGGCGCGAGAGATGGCTACACCTTC